The clone carrying this T cell receptor (beta chain) appeared a few times. These data come from a study of OX40 agonist ivuxolimab in advanced cancers. This CDR3 contains 14 residues. The V gene lost 5 bases and the J gene lost 2 bases, with 9 bases spanning the gap. Per the germline V gene, CDR1 is SGHTA and CDR2 is FQGTGA. The table came from immunoSEQ multiplex PCR; TCRdb's copy has only in-frame clones and leaves some out. The profile shows over 35,000 clones, less than 85% of them singletons. The V and J genes are TRBV7-3 and TRBJ2-2, with D tentatively TRBD1 (6 bases). This specimen consisted of CD4+ or CD8+ T cells sorted from blood, obtained in a trial of the OX40 agonist ivuxolimab. This receptor was obtained from an adult with an advanced solid tumor such as melanoma, head and neck, liver or kidney cancer. The CDR3 sequence is CASSPGQNTGELFF. CDR3 bases: TGTGCCAGCAGCCCGGGACAAAACACCGGGGAGCTGTTTTTT.